This T cell receptor (beta chain) came from a study of OX40 agonist ivuxolimab in advanced cancers. Looking at the study overall: Prior anti-PD-1, anti-PD-L1 or anti-CTLA-4 therapy was allowed; over 30% had some. Among those treated, three patients had partial responses, one with hepatocellular carcinoma and two with cutaneous melanoma. Study-wide points: Individuals who were partial responders at 0.1-3.0 mg/kg had clonal expansion that ranked among the lowest.

Method: immunoSEQ multiplex PCR; TCRdb's copy keeps in-frame clones and lacks some. Of 35,000 to 45,000 clones in the sample, approximately 84% are singletons; the top ten hold under 20%. In its sample, this clone was seen once. Its antigen is unidentified. CDR1 and CDR2 (germline): MNHEY, SMNVEV (reference sequence). The CDR3 length is 16 residues. After removal of 3 bases from V and 5 bases from J, the junction contained 9 bases not matched to a gene. This chain uses TRBV27 with TRBJ1-1, with TRBD1 identical over 10 bases. The source material was CD4+ or CD8+ T cells sorted from blood, sampled in a trial of the OX40 agonist ivuxolimab. The receptor's source is an adult with an advanced solid tumor such as melanoma, head and neck, liver or kidney cancer. CDR3 amino acids: CASSLSGGQGNTEAFF. The DNA for the CDR3 is TGTGCCAGCAGTTTGAGCGGGGGACAGGGGAATACTGAAGCTTTCTTT.